This T cell receptor beta chain comes out of a study of monozygotic twins with inflammatory bowel disease. CDR3 length equals 16 residues. Germline assignment: CDR1 SGHRS and CDR2 YFSETQ. TCR libraries each used approximately 3,500 ng of total RNA. TCRdb re-called the 5' RACE reads and catalogs CDR3 proteins one per entry, DNA excluded. This table holds approximately 400,000 distinct CDR3 sequences. With respect to this clonotype: What it binds is not known.

Study findings and constraints: IBD patients exhibited fewer clonotypes shared with other individuals than healthy twins, particularly with disease activity. Part of the variability in patient repertoires may have come from differing immunosuppressive treatments.

The genes are TRBV5-1 and TRBJ2-5; as DNA is missing, the TRBD1 call by TCRdb cannot be tested. The sequence was obtained from a human donor with ulcerative colitis or Crohn's disease, or a healthy co-twin of an affected twin (not recorded which). Sequenced input: blood. CDR3 sequence reads: CASSLVRGVRRETQYF.